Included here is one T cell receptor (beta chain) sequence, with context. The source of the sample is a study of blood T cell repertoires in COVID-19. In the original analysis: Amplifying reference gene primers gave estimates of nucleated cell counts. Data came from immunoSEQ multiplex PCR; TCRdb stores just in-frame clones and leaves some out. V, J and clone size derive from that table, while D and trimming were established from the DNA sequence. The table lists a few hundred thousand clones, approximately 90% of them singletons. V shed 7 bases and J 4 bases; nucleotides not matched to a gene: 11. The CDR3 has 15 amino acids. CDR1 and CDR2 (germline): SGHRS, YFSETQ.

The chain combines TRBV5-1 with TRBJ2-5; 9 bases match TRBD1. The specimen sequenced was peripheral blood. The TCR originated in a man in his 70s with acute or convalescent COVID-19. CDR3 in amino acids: CASYLQQGAGETQYF. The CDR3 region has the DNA TGCGCCAGCTACCTCCAACAGGGGGCGGGAGAGACCCAGTACTTC.